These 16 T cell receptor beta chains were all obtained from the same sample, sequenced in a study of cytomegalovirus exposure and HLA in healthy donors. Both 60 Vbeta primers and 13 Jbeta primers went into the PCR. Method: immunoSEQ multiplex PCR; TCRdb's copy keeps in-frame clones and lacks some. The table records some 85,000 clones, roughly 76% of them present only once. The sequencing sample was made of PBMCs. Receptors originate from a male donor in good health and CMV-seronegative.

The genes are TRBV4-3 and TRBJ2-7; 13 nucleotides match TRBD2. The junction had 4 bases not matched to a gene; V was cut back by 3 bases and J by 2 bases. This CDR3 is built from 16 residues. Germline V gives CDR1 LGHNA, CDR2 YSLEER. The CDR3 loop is CASSQGTSGGAYEQYF. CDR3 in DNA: TGCGCCAGCAGCCAGGGAACTAGCGGGGGGGCCTACGAGCAGTACTTC.

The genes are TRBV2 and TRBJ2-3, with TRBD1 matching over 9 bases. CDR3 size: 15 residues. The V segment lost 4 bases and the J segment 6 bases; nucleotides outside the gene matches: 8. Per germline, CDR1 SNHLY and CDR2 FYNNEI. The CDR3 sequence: CASSVETGGGDTQYF. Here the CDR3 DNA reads TGTGCCAGCAGTGTGGAGACAGGGGGTGGCGATACGCAGTATTTT.

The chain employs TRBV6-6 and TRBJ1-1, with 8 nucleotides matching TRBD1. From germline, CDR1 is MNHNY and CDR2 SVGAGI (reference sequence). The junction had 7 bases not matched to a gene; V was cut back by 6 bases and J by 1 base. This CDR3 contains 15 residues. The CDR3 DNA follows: TGTGCCAGCAGGTACACCGGGACAGGGAACACTGAAGCTTTCTTT. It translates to CASRYTGTGNTEAFF.

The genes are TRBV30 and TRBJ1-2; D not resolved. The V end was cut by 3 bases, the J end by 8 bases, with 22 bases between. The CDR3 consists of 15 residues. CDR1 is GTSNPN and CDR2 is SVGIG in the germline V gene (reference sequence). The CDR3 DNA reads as TGTGCCTGGAGGAGGGAGGGAAACATTCTAGGAGGCTACACCTTC. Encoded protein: CAWRREGNILGGYTF.

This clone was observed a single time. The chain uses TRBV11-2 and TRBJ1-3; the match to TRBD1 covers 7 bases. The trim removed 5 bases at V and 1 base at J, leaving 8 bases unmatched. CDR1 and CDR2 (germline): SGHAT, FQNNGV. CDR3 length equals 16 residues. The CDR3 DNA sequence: TGTGCCAGCAGCGCCTCCGGGACAGCTTCTGGAAACACCATATATTTT. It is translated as CASSASGTASGNTIYF.

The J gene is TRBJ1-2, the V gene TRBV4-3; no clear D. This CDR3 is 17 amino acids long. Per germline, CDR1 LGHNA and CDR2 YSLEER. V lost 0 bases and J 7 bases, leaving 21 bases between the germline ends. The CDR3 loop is CASSQDLSTAPGGGYTF. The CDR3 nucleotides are TGCGCCAGCAGCCAAGATTTGTCAACAGCACCAGGAGGTGGCTACACCTTC.

CDR3 in amino acids: CASSPFTGSSYNEQFF. The CDR3, as DNA: TGTGCCAGCAGCCCATTTACAGGGAGCTCCTACAATGAGCAGTTCTTC. The V call is TRBV7-8, the J call TRBJ2-1, with a possible D match to TRBD1 (6 bases). The germline gives CDR1 SGHVS, CDR2 FQNEAQ. V gave up 5 bases and J gave up 0 bases, with 14 bases separating them. The CDR3 consists of 16 residues.

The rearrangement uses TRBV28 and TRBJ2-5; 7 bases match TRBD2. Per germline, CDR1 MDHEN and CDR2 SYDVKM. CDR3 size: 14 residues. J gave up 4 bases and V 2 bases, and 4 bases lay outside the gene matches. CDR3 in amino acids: CASSLPGRVETQYF. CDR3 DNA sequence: TGTGCCAGCAGTTTACCGGGGAGGGTAGAGACCCAGTACTTC.

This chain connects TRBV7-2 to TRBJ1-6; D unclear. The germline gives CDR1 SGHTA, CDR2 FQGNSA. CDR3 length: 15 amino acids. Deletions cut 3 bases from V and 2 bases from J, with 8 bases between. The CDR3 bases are TGTGCCAGCAGCTTGGGGAGTACCTATAATTCACCCCTCCACTTT. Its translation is CASSLGSTYNSPLHF.

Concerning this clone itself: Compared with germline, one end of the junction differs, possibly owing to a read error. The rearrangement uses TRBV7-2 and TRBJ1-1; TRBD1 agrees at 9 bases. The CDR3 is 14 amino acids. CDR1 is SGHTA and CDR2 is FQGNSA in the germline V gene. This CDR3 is CAGSYRGQGLGAFF. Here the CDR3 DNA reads TGTGCCGGCAGCTACAGAGGACAGGGGCTTGGGGCTTTCTTT.

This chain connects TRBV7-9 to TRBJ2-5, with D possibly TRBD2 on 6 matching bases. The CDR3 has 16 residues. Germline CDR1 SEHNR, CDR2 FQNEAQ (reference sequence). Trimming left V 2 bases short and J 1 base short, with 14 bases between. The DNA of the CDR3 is TGTGCCAGCAGCTTAATTGATTCGGGAGCCCAAGAGACCCAGTACTTC. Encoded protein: CASSLIDSGAQETQYF. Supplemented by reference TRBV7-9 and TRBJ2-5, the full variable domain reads DTGVSQNPRHKITKRGQNVTFRCDPISEHNRLYWYRQTLGQGPEFLTYFQNEAQLEKSRLLSDRFSAERPKGSFSTLEIQRTEQGDSAMYLCASSLIDSGAQETQYFGPGTRLLVL.

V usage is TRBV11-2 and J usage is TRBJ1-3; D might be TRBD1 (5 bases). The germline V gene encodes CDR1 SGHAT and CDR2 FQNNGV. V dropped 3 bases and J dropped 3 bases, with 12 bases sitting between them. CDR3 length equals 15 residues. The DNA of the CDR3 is TGTGCCAGCAGCTTTCCTGGGGCTGGTGGAAACACCATATATTTT. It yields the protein CASSFPGAGGNTIYF.

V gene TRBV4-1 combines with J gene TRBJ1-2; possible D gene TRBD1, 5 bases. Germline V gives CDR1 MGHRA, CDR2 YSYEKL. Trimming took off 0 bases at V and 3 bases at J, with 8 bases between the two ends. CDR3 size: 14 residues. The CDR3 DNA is TGCGCCAGCAGCCAAGATCGGGGGGACTATGGCTACACCTTC. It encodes CASSQDRGDYGYTF.

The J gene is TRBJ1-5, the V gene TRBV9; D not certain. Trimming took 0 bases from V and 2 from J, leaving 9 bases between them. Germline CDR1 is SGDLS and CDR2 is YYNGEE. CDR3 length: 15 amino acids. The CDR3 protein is CASSVGAQGNQPQHF. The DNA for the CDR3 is TGTGCCAGCAGCGTAGGGGCACAAGGCAATCAGCCCCAGCATTTT.

As DNA, the CDR3 is TGTGCCAGCAGTTACTCGGGGGGTAGTGGCACTGAAGCTTTCTTT. This gives the protein CASSYSGGSGTEAFF. This chain connects TRBV6-6 to TRBJ1-1; perhaps TRBD1 as D (5 bases). The germline V and J ends were trimmed by 0 bases and 4 bases, with 12 bases remaining between them. The CDR3 has 15 amino acids. Looked up from germline, CDR1 is MNHNY and CDR2 is SVGAGI (reference sequence).

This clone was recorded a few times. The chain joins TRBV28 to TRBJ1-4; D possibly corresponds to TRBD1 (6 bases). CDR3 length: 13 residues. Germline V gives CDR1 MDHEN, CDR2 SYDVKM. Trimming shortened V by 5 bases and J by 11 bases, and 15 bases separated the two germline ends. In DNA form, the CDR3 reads TGTGCCAGCAGTCTCCCCCACAGGGCGAAACTGTTTTTT. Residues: CASSLPHRAKLFF. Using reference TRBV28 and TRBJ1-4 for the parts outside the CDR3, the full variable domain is DVKVTQSSRYLVKRTGEKVFLECVQDMDHENMFWYRQDPGLGLRLIYFSYDVKMKEKGDIPEGYSVSREKKERFSLILESASTNQTSMYLCASSLPHRAKLFFGSGTQLSVL.